These T cell receptor beta chains were read from a single sample in a study of T cell changes during pregnancy in multiple sclerosis. TCRdb's copy holds only in-frame clones and misses some; the assay was immunoSEQ multiplex PCR. The table has roughly 56,000 clones, about 90% seen once. The material sequenced was CD4+ T cells from peripheral blood mononuclear cells, taken after pregnancy. Receptors originate from a female donor in good health, enrolled as a control in a pregnancy study. The CDR3 runs from the conserved cysteine through the conserved F or W. A D gene is named only where the DNA matches it firmly. Size is stated for part of the rows, as once, few or many counts, or as a class when the clone is expanded.

j_gene,d_gene,abundance,v_gene,CDR3nt,CDR3aa
TRBJ2-7,-,-,TRBV6-1,TGTGCCAGCAGTGAAGGGTCGAGCGGATACGAGCAGTACTTC,CASSEGSSGYEQYF
TRBJ2-2,-,-,TRBV4-3,TGCGCCAGCAGCCAAGATCGGCGACAGACCGGGGAGCTGTTTTTT,CASSQDRRQTGELFF
TRBJ1-1,-,few,TRBV6-6,TGTGCCAGCTTGTCCCGGAACACTGAAGCTTTCTTT,CASLSRNTEAFF
TRBJ2-1,-,-,TRBV2,TGTGCCAGCAGTGATGACCTAGTCGGCGATGAGCAGTTCTTC,CASSDDLVGDEQFF
TRBJ2-1,-,-,TRBV12-5,TGTGCTAGTGGTTTGGCGACTTATGTATCCTACAATGAGCAGTTCTTC,CASGLATYVSYNEQFF
TRBJ1-5,-,-,TRBV30,TGTGCCTGGCGCTATCTCGATCAGCCCCAGCATTTT,CAWRYLDQPQHF
TRBJ2-1,-,-,TRBV12-5,TGTGCTAGTGGTTCGGGAGCATCAGCAGCCTACAATGAGCAGTTCTTC,CASGSGASAAYNEQFF
TRBJ1-4,TRBD1,-,TRBV5-1,TGCGCCAGCAGCCCGGGACAGGGGCATGAAAAACTGTTTTTT,CASSPGQGHEKLFF
TRBJ2-1,-,-,TRBV11-3,TGTGCCAGCACAGCCAGCGGTGAGCAGTTCTTC,CASTASGEQFF
TRBJ1-2,TRBD1,-,TRBV2,TGTGCCAGCAGTGCGATGACAGGGAAGGGCTACACCTTC,CASSAMTGKGYTF
TRBJ1-1,-,-,TRBV28,TGTGCCAGCAGGTCCACTCAGGGGTCCACTGAAGCTTTCTTT,CASRSTQGSTEAFF
TRBJ2-3,TRBD2,-,TRBV5-1,TGCGCCAGCAGCTTGAGTACCCCTCTCGCGGGGGGCCGGATCTTTCAAATAACCACAGATACGCAGTATTTT,CASSLSTPLAGGRIFQITTDTQYF
TRBJ1-3,-,-,TRBV6-5,TGTGCCAGCAGTTACGAGAGCTCTGGAAACACCATATATTTT,CASSYESSGNTIYF
TRBJ1-2,-,-,TRBV7-2,TGTGCCAGCAGCTTAGCTCGGGGAAACTATGGCTACACCTTC,CASSLARGNYGYTF
TRBJ1-2,-,-,TRBV4-1,TGCGCCAGCAGCCCCTTCGGACAGAGTGGCTACACCTTC,CASSPFGQSGYTF
TRBJ1-2,-,-,TRBV15,TGTGCCACCAGCAGAGAACGGAACTATGGCTACACCTTC,CATSRERNYGYTF
TRBJ2-5,TRBD2,-,TRBV5-1,TGCGCCAGCAGCCCCCTCGGGAGGGGAGGTGGTGAGACCCAGTACTTC,CASSPLGRGGGETQYF
TRBJ1-6,TRBD1,-,TRBV30,TGTGCCTGGACCGGGACAGGCAGTAATTCACCCCTCCACTTT,CAWTGTGSNSPLHF
TRBJ1-2,TRBD1,-,TRBV7-2,TGTGCCAGCAGCTCGACAGGGACCCGTCCCGGCTACACCTTC,CASSSTGTRPGYTF
TRBJ1-6,TRBD1,-,TRBV7-2,TGTGCCAGCAGCTTCGGATCCAGACAGGGCAATTCACCCCTCCACTTT,CASSFGSRQGNSPLHF
TRBJ1-1,-,-,TRBV13,TGTGCCAGCAGCTTTATGGGGCGCCAGTATCAAGACACTTTGAACACTGAAGCTTTCTTT,CASSFMGRQYQDTLNTEAFF
TRBJ2-4,-,-,TRBV7-7,TGTGCTAGCAGCCCGCGATTCGGGGACATTCAGTACTTC,CASSPRFGDIQYF
TRBJ2-4,-,-,TRBV7-2,TGTGCCAGCAGCCGGAACAGGGCCGTAAACATTCAGTACTTC,CASSRNRAVNIQYF
TRBJ1-2,-,-,TRBV20-1,TGCAGTGCTAGCACTAGGAATGGCTACACCTTC,CSASTRNGYTF
TRBJ1-5,-,-,TRBV7-9,TGTGCCAGCGCCCCGGCGGGGGCCACTCAGCCCCAGCATTTT,CASAPAGATQPQHF
TRBJ1-5,-,-,TRBV11-3,TGTGCCAGCAGCTCTAGTGGGGCAGGGGATCAGCCCCAGCATTTT,CASSSSGAGDQPQHF
TRBJ1-2,-,-,TRBV6-5,TGTGCCAGCAGGCCGCAGGGATCCTATGGCTACACCTTC,CASRPQGSYGYTF
TRBJ2-5,TRBD1,-,TRBV9,TGTGCCAGCACCCCCGGGACAGAGGGGACCCAGTACTTC,CASTPGTEGTQYF
TRBJ1-2,TRBD1,-,TRBV9,TGTGCCAGCAGCCCAGGGACAGGGGCCTCTGGCTACACCTTC,CASSPGTGASGYTF
TRBJ1-4,TRBD1,-,TRBV19,TGTGCCAGTCGGGACAGGGAGTCTCGTGAAAAACTGTTTTTT,CASRDRESREKLFF
TRBJ2-3,TRBD2,-,TRBV5-1,TGCGCCAGCAGCTTGGACACTAGCGGGGTGATAGATACGCAGTATTTT,CASSLDTSGVIDTQYF
TRBJ2-2,TRBD2,-,TRBV7-3,TGTGCCAGCAGCTTAACGGGACTAGCGTACACCGGGGAGCTGTTTTTT,CASSLTGLAYTGELFF
TRBJ1-1,TRBD1,-,TRBV2,TGTGCCAGCAGTCCAAGGACAGGGTGGAACACTGAAGCTTTCTTT,CASSPRTGWNTEAFF
TRBJ1-5,TRBD1,-,TRBV7-2,TGTGCCAGCAGCTTAGCAGGGGGCAACAATCAGCCCCAGCATTTT,CASSLAGGNNQPQHF
TRBJ1-2,TRBD1,once,TRBV27,TGTGCCAGCAGTTTACAGGGACAGGGTAGTTACTATGGCTACACCTTC,CASSLQGQGSYYGYTF
TRBJ1-2,-,-,TRBV7-2,TGTGCCAGCAGCTTAGAGGCGGACACCGACTATGGCTACACCTTC,CASSLEADTDYGYTF
TRBJ2-2,-,-,TRBV6-1,TGTGCCAGCACCCTTCTAGCCGTAAACACCGGGGAGCTGTTTTTT,CASTLLAVNTGELFF
TRBJ1-4,TRBD1,-,TRBV18,TGTGCCAGCTCACCGACAGGGGGTAATGAAAAACTGTTTTTT,CASSPTGGNEKLFF
TRBJ2-1,-,-,TRBV10-3,TGTGCCATCAGTGAGTCCCCCACTAATTCCGATGAGCAGTTCTTC,CAISESPTNSDEQFF
TRBJ1-6,-,-,TRBV5-4,TGTGCCAGCAGCTCCGGCGGGAGGGTGGATAATTCACCCCTCCACTTT,CASSSGGRVDNSPLHF
TRBJ1-2,-,-,TRBV30,TGTGCCTGGGCCCCAACAGGGACTGGCTACACCTTC,CAWAPTGTGYTF
TRBJ1-1,-,-,TRBV6-6,TGTGCCAGCACCTCGACTTTGGCTGAAGCTTTCTTT,CASTSTLAEAFF
TRBJ2-1,-,once,TRBV5-5,TGTGCCAGCAGCTTATACAGGAAAGATGAGCAGTTCTTC,CASSLYRKDEQFF
TRBJ2-7,-,once,TRBV12-5,TGTGCTAGCGGAACCTCCGGGACACAAACCTACGAGCAGTACTTC,CASGTSGTQTYEQYF
TRBJ2-3,TRBD2,-,TRBV7-2,TGTGCCAGCAGCCCGGGGGGGGGCACAGATACGCAGTATTTT,CASSPGGGTDTQYF
TRBJ1-5,TRBD1,-,TRBV19,TGTGCCAGTAGTATTCTGACAGGGATTTATAGCAATCAGCCCCAGCATTTT,CASSILTGIYSNQPQHF
TRBJ1-2,-,-,TRBV6-1,TGTGCCAGCACCCGAACCCAGGGGAGTGTTGGTGGCTACACCTTC,CASTRTQGSVGGYTF
TRBJ1-1,TRBD1,-,TRBV7-2,TGTGCCAGCAGCTCCCCTCCAGGGGGCGCATGGGGGAACACTGAAGCTTTCTTT,CASSSPPGGAWGNTEAFF
TRBJ2-2,-,-,TRBV11-1,TGTGCCAGCAGCTTAGCGCAGTGGACCGGGGAGCTGTTTTTT,CASSLAQWTGELFF
TRBJ2-5,TRBD2,-,TRBV6-5,TGTGCCAGCAGCCTCCAGCGGGGGGGCCGAGAGACCCAGTACTTC,CASSLQRGGRETQYF
TRBJ2-5,TRBD1,-,TRBV2,TGTGCCAGCAGTGGAAGGACAGGGGAAGAGACCCAGTACTTC,CASSGRTGEETQYF
TRBJ1-2,TRBD1,-,TRBV4-2,TGTGCCAGCAGCCAAAACCCACGAGGGACAGGGGTTATCGGTGGCTACACCTTC,CASSQNPRGTGVIGGYTF
TRBJ2-1,TRBD2,-,TRBV5-8,TGTGCCAGCAGCCCAGGAAGCGGGGGGGCCTCGGATGAGCAGTTCTTC,CASSPGSGGASDEQFF
TRBJ1-2,-,-,TRBV5-8,TGTGCCAGCAGCCCCGGGATTAACTATGGCTACACCTTC,CASSPGINYGYTF
TRBJ1-1,-,-,TRBV30,TGTGCCTGGAGGGGAGACTCCGGGCCCTTTGTGAACACTGAAGCTTTCTTT,CAWRGDSGPFVNTEAFF
TRBJ1-1,TRBD1,few,TRBV6-4,TGTGCCAGCAGCGGACAGGCGAACACTGAAGCTTTCTTT,CASSGQANTEAFF
TRBJ1-2,-,-,TRBV6-1,TGTGCCAGCAGTGAAAATTCGCGGGGGGGCTACACCTTC,CASSENSRGGYTF
TRBJ2-1,-,-,TRBV27,TGTGCCAGCAGTGCGGACAGCCGGAATGAGCAGTTCTTC,CASSADSRNEQFF
TRBJ1-6,-,-,TRBV19,TGTGCCAGTAGCACACCTAATTCACCCCTCCACTTT,CASSTPNSPLHF